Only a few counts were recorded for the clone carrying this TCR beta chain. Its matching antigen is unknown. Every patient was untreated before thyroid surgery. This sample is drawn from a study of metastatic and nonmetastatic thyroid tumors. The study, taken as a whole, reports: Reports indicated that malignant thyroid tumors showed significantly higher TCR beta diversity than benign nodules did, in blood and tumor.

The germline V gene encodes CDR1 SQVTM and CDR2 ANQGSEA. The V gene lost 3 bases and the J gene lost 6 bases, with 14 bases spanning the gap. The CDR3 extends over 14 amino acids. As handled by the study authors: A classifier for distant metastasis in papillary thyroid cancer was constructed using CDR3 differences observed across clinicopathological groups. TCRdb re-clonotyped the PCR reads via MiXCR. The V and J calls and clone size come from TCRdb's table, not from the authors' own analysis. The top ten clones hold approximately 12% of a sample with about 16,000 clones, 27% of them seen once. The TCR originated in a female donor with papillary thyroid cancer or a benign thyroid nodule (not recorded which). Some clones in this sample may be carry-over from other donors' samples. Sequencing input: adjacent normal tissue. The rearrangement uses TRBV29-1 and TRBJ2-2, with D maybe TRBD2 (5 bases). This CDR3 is CSVDLGRGAGELFF. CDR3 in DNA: TGCAGCGTTGATCTAGGTCGGGGAGCCGGGGAGCTGTTTTTT.